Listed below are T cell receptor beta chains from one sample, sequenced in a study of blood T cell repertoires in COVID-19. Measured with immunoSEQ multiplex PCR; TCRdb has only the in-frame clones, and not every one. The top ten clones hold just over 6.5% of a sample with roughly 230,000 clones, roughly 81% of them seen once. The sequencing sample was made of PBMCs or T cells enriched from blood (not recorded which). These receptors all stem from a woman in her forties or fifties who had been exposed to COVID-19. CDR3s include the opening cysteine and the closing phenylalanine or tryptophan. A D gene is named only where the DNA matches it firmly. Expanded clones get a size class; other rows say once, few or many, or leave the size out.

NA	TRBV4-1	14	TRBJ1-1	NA	TGCGCCAGCAGCCCTTCCGAAGTGCGCACTGAAGCTTTCTTT	CASSPSEVRTEAFF
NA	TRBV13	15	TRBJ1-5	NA	TGTGCCAGCAGCTTAGGCCAGGGACACAATCAGCCCCAGCATTTT	CASSLGQGHNQPQHF
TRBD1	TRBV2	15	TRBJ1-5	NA	TGTGCCAGCAGCGACCGACAGGGGACGAAACAGCCCCAGCATTTT	CASSDRQGTKQPQHF
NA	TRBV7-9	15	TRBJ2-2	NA	TGTGCCAGCAGCCCCCAAGCGGGGAACACCGGGGAGCTGTTTTTT	CASSPQAGNTGELFF
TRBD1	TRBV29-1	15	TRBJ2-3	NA	TGCAGCGTTGCAGGGGGCCGAGAAGTGACAGATACGCAGTATTTT	CSVAGGREVTDTQYF
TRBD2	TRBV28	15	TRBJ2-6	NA	TGTGCCAGCAGTGGGAGGGGCTCTGGGGCCAACGTCCTGACTTTC	CASSGRGSGANVLTF
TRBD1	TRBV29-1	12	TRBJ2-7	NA	TGCAGCGCCCTTGGACAGGGGAGCGAGCAGTACTTC	CSALGQGSEQYF
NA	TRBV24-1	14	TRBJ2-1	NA	TGTGCCACCAGTGATTTGGCGGCCTCCGGTGAGCAGTTCTTC	CATSDLAASGEQFF
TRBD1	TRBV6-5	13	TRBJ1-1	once	TGTGCCAGCAGCCGCGGGACAGGGGGTACAGCTTTCTTT	CASSRGTGGTAFF
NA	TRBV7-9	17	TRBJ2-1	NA	TGTGCCAGCAGCTTAGCGTTGGGGGACAAGGGATACAATGAGCAGTTCTTC	CASSLALGDKGYNEQFF
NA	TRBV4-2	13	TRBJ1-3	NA	TGTGCCAGCAGCCAAGGAGGGTTGGACACCATATATTTT	CASSQGGLDTIYF
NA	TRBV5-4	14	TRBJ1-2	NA	TGTGCCAGCAGCTTGGACAGGGCTTCTCAAGGCTACACCTTC	CASSLDRASQGYTF
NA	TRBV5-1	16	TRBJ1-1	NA	TGCGCCAGCAGCTTGACGCTCGGCGGCTCGAACACTGAAGCTTTCTTT	CASSLTLGGSNTEAFF
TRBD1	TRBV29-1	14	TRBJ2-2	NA	TGCAGCCTTGAGGGACAGGGGGTTTACGGGGAGCTGTTTTTT	CSLEGQGVYGELFF
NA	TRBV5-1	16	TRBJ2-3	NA	TGCGCCAGCAGTACCGGACAGCGGCTCGGTTTGGATACGCAGTATTTT	CASSTGQRLGLDTQYF
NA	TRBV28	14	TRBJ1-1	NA	TGTGCCAGCAGTTTACCCGGCAGGGGCACTGAAGCTTTCTTT	CASSLPGRGTEAFF
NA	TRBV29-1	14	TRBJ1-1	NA	TGCAGCGTTGAAGCTTCGGGACACGGAACAGAAGCTTTCTTT	CSVEASGHGTEAFF
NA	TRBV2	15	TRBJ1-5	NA	TGTGCCAGCAGATTCACAACCCTTAGCAATCAACCCCAGCATTTT	CASRFTTLSNQPQHF
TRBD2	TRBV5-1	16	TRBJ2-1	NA	TGCGCCAGCAGCTCATCGAGCGGGGGTAATTACAATGAGCAGTTCTTC	CASSSSSGGNYNEQFF
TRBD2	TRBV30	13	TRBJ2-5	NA	TGTGCCTGGAGCGGGGGGTACCAAGAGACCCAGTACTTC	CAWSGGYQETQYF
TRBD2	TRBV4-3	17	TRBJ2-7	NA	TGCGCCAGCAGCCAAACCCACAGACGTAGCGGGGGGGACGAGCAGTACTTC	CASSQTHRRSGGDEQYF
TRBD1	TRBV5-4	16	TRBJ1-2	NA	TGTGCCAGCAGCTTGGGGGACAGGGGAGATAACTATGGCTACACCTTC	CASSLGDRGDNYGYTF
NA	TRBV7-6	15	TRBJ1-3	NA	TGTGCCAGCAGCTCGGGACAAGACTCTGGAAACACCATATATTTT	CASSSGQDSGNTIYF
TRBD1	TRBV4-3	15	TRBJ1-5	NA	TGCGCCAGCAGCCAAGGACAGGGGAGCAATCAGCCCCAGCATTTT	CASSQGQGSNQPQHF
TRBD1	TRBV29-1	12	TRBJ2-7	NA	TGCAGCGTCGGGACAGGGAACTACGAGCAGTACTTC	CSVGTGNYEQYF
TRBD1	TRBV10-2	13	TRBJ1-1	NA	TGCGCCAGCAGTGACAGGGGGGACACTGAAGCTTTCTTT	CASSDRGDTEAFF
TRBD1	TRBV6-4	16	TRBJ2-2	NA	TGTGCCAGCAGCGCGACAGGGGTCCGGAACACCGGGGAGCTGTTTTTT	CASSATGVRNTGELFF
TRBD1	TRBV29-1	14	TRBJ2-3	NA	TGCAGCGCATCCGGGACAGGGCCCCCAGATACGCAGTATTTT	CSASGTGPPDTQYF
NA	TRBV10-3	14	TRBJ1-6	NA	TGTGCCATCAGTGAGTTGGGCAACAATTCACCCCTCCACTTT	CAISELGNNSPLHF
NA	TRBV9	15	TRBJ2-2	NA	TGTGCCAGCAGCGTATCCGGGTCCTTCACCGGGGAGCTGTTTTTT	CASSVSGSFTGELFF
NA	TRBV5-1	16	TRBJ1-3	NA	TGCGCCAGCAGCCCGGAGGTGGGGGGGACTGGAAACACCATATATTTT	CASSPEVGGTGNTIYF
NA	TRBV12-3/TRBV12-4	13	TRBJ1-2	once	TGTGCCAGCAGTTTAGACAGTTTAGACGGCTACACCTTC	CASSLDSLDGYTF
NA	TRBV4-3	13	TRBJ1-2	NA	TGCGCCAGCACCGGGGGGACCTCTATAGGCTACACCTTC	CASTGGTSIGYTF
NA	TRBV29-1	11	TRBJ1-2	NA	TGCAGCGTTGCGGGACAAGGTGGCTACACCTTC	CSVAGQGGYTF
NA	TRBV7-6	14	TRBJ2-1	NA	TGTGCCAGCAGCCCTATTCGCGGGGGCCATGAGCAGTTCTTC	CASSPIRGGHEQFF
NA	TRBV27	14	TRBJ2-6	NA	TGTGCCAGCAGTTCAGGTGCTGGGGCCAACGTCCTGACTTTC	CASSSGAGANVLTF
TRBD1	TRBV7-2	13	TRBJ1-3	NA	TGTGCCAGCAGCTTATACAGGGGAGACACCATATATTTT	CASSLYRGDTIYF
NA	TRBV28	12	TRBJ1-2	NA	TGTGCCAGCAGTCCCCGGAACTATGGCTACACCTTC	CASSPRNYGYTF
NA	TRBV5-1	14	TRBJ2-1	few	TGCGCCAGCAGCCCGGGACTGCAGTACAATGAGCAGTTCTTC	CASSPGLQYNEQFF
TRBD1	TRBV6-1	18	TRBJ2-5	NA	TGTGCCAGCAGTGAATATGGGGCTGGGACAGGGGGCCAAGAGACCCAGTACTTC	CASSEYGAGTGGQETQYF
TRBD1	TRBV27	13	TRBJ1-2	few	TGTGCCAGCAGTTTGGACAGGGCCTATGGCTACACCTTC	CASSLDRAYGYTF
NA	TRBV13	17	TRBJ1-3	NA	TGTGCCAGCAGCGCCCGGCTCGGCAGGCGCTCTGGAAACACCATATATTTT	CASSARLGRRSGNTIYF
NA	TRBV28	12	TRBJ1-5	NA	TGTGCCGTCGTCCGCGAAGCTCAGCCCCAGCATTTT	CAVVREAQPQHF
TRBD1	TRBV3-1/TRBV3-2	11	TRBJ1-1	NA	TGTGCCAGCAGCCTACAGGGGAAAGCTTTCTTT	CASSLQGKAFF
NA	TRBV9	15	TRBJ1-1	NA	TGTGCCAGCAGCGTAGCAACAGGAAAGTCCACTGAAGCTTTCTTT	CASSVATGKSTEAFF
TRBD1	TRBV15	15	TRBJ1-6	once	TGTGCCACCAGCCCCCGGACAGGGCTGGGATCACCCCTCCACTTT	CATSPRTGLGSPLHF
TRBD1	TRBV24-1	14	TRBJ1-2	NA	TGTGCCACCAGTGATGCGACAGGGCCTTATGGCTACACCTTC	CATSDATGPYGYTF
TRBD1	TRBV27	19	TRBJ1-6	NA	TGTGCCAGCAGCCTCACCACCCCACAGGGGGCCTCATTTAATTCACCCCTCCACTTT	CASSLTTPQGASFNSPLHF
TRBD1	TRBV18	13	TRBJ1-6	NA	TGTGCCAGCTCACCGGGACAGGGCCGACCCCTCCACTTT	CASSPGQGRPLHF
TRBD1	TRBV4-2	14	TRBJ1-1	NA	TGTGCCAGCAGCCAGGCACTACAGGGGGCAGAAGCTTTCTTT	CASSQALQGAEAFF
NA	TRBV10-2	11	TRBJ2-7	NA	TGCGCCAGCAGTGCGGAGTACCCGCAGTACTTC	CASSAEYPQYF
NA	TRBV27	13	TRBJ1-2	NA	TGTGCCAGCCGTCAGGTCGGGGACTATGGCTACACCTTC	CASRQVGDYGYTF
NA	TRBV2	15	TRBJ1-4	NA	TGTGCCAGCAGCCCCCCCTCGGGAGGAGGAGGAAAACTGTTTTTT	CASSPPSGGGGKLFF
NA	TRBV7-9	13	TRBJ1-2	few	TGTGCCAGCACTCCGTACGGGGGTTTTGGCTACACCTTC	CASTPYGGFGYTF
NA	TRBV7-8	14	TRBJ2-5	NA	TGTGCCAGCAGCCCCAGCGGAGGGGAGGAGACCCAGTACTTC	CASSPSGGEETQYF
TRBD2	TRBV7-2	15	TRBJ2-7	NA	TGTGCCAGCAGCCCCGGACTAGCGGGTGGCTACGAGCAGTACTTC	CASSPGLAGGYEQYF